Presented here are 20 T cell receptor beta chains from one specimen sequenced in a study of T cell responses to AZD1222 COVID-19 vaccine. Libraries were prepared by immunoSEQ multiplex PCR; TCRdb keeps only in-frame clonotypes and omits some of them. The table lists over 85,000 clones, approximately 94% of them singletons. Source: peripheral blood, taken 28 days after the second AZD1222 dose. The source is an adult who received the AZD1222 COVID-19 vaccine.

The J gene is TRBJ2-2, the V gene TRBV14; D call uncertain. CDR1 is SGHDN and CDR2 is FVKESK in the germline V gene. The V end lost 0 bases, the J end lost 3 bases, and 14 bases lay between the germline ends. The CDR3 runs to 17 residues. The CDR3 region is CASSQDRRTHYTGELFF. For the CDR3, the DNA is TGTGCCAGCAGCCAAGATAGAAGGACCCACTACACCGGGGAGCTGTTTTTT. The full variable domain, completed using reference TRBV14 and TRBJ2-2, is EAGVTQFPSHSVIEKGQTVTLRCDPISGHDNLYWYRRVMGKEIKFLLHFVKESKQDESGMPNNRFLAERTGGTYSTLKVQPAELEDSGVYFCASSQDRRTHYTGELFFGEGSRLTVL.

The chain links TRBV19 to TRBJ1-1, with no clear D. Trimming shortened V by 4 bases and J by 0 bases, and 12 bases separated the two germline ends. The CDR3 runs 15 residues. The germline V gene encodes CDR1 LNHDA and CDR2 SQIVND (reference sequence). CDR3 bases: TGTGCCAGTAGTAGTTCCTCCACCGTGAACACTGAAGCTTTCTTT. Its translation: CASSSSSTVNTEAFF.

The V call is TRBV5-1, the J call TRBJ1-2, with a tentative D call TRBD1 (5 bases). The CDR3 spans 16 residues. The germline CDR1 and CDR2 sequences are SGHRS and YFSETQ. Between the trimmed V and J ends, which lost 0 bases and 5 bases, there was a span of 17 bases. CDR3 sequence: CASSLAWERGRYGYTF. The CDR3 DNA sequence: TGCGCCAGCAGCTTGGCCTGGGAGAGGGGTAGATATGGCTACACCTTC.

The chain couples TRBV27 to TRBJ2-7; 7 bases fit TRBD2. The CDR3 sequence is 16 residues long. Trimming removed 2 bases from V and 1 base from J; junction bases left unmatched: 8. Germline lookup yields CDR1 MNHEY and CDR2 SMNVEV (reference sequence). CDR3 in DNA: TGTGCCAGCAGTTTAACGGCGGGAGAGCTTTCCTACGAGCAGTACTTC. As protein: CASSLTAGELSYEQYF.

This chain uses TRBV19 with TRBJ2-5; D may match TRBD1 or TRBD2 (6 bases each). The CDR3 has 13 amino acids. Trimming pared 8 bases from V and 1 base from J, leaving 11 bases between. The germline V gene has CDR1 LNHDA and CDR2 SQIVND (reference sequence). The CDR3 sequence: CASATGAQETQYF. The CDR3 nucleotides read TGTGCCAGTGCCACGGGGGCCCAAGAGACCCAGTACTTC. Complete variable domain (other parts from reference TRBV19 and TRBJ2-5): DGGITQSPKYLFRKEGQNVTLSCEQNLNHDAMYWYRQDPGQGLRLIYYSQIVNDFQKGDIAEGYSVSREKKESFPLTVTSAQKNPTAFYLCASATGAQETQYFGPGTRLLVL.

The V and J genes are TRBV11-1 and TRBJ2-6; D remains ambiguous. Germline V CDR1 and CDR2: SGHAT, FQDESV (reference sequence). This CDR3 has 15 amino acids. Trimming removed 4 bases at V and 0 bases at J, with 7 bases between. In nucleotides, the CDR3 is TGTGCCAGCAGCTATCACCACTCTGGGGCCAACGTCCTGACTTTC. The encoded protein is CASSYHHSGANVLTF.

The sample holds one count of this clone. The chain carries TRBV27 and TRBJ2-1; D is perhaps TRBD1 (6 bases). The V end was cut by 3 bases, the J end by 9 bases, with 9 bases between. The CDR3 consists of 12 residues. Germline CDR1 and CDR2: MNHEY and SMNVEV (reference sequence). The chain's CDR3 is CASSFRGAEQFF. CDR3 coding DNA: TGTGCCAGCAGTTTCAGGGGAGCTGAGCAGTTCTTC.

The chain carries TRBV25-1 and TRBJ2-7; TRBD2 aligns across 8 bases. The germline V gene has CDR1 MGHDK and CDR2 SYGVNS. This CDR3 has 14 amino acids. J was trimmed by 5 bases and V by 6 bases; bases with no gene match: 9. This CDR3 reads CASRTGTRGHEQYF. The CDR3 DNA is TGTGCCAGCAGAACCGGGACTAGAGGCCACGAGCAGTACTTC.

The chain carries TRBV4-1 and TRBJ1-2; 12 bases match TRBD1. V trimming: 7 bases; J trimming: 7 bases; junction bases outside the gene matches: 7. The CDR3 has 14 amino acids. Germline CDR1 is MGHRA and CDR2 is YSYEKL. CDR3 in amino acids: CASKPGQGAPGYTF. CDR3 in DNA: TGCGCCAGCAAACCGGGACAGGGGGCGCCTGGCTACACCTTC.

This rearrangement joins TRBV20-1 to TRBJ2-2; D unresolved. The germline CDR1 and CDR2 sequences are DFQATT and SNEGSKA (reference sequence). The CDR3 has 11 amino acids. Deletions cut 5 bases from V and 5 bases from J, with 6 bases between. The CDR3 sequence is CSAPSTGELFF. The DNA for the CDR3 is TGCAGTGCTCCCAGTACCGGGGAGCTGTTTTTT.

The V call is TRBV11-2, the J call TRBJ2-6; D unresolved. The CDR3 totals 16 residues. Looked up from germline, CDR1 is SGHAT and CDR2 is FQNNGV. Trimming left V 3 bases short and J 0 bases short, with 9 bases between. The CDR3 reads CASSFPIRSGANVLTF. For the CDR3, the DNA is TGTGCCAGCAGCTTTCCGATTCGCTCTGGGGCCAACGTCCTGACTTTC.

The chain uses TRBV25-1 and TRBJ1-1; no clear D. This CDR3 is built from 12 residues. Trimming took off 8 bases at V and 2 bases at J, with 9 bases between the two ends. Germline CDR1 reads MGHDK; CDR2 reads SYGVNS. CDR3 coding DNA: TGTGCCAGCTCCCGGGGTAACACTGAAGCTTTCTTT. Its protein is CASSRGNTEAFF.

This chain uses TRBV11-2 with TRBJ1-3, with D possibly TRBD1 on 5 matching bases. Germline CDR1 is SGHAT and CDR2 is FQNNGV. There are 15 residues in the CDR3. The V gene lost 0 bases and the J gene lost 4 bases, with 10 bases spanning the gap. CDR3 in amino acids: CASSLDGHGGNTIYF. The DNA for the CDR3 is TGTGCCAGCAGCTTAGATGGACACGGGGGAAACACCATATATTTT. Filled out from reference TRBV11-2 and TRBJ1-3, the complete variable domain reads EAGVAQSPRYKIIEKRQSVAFWCNPISGHATLYWYQQILGQGPKLLIQFQNNGVVDDSQLPKDRFSAERLKGVDSTLKIQPAKLEDSAVYLCASSLDGHGGNTIYFGEGSWLTVV.

V usage is TRBV19 and J usage is TRBJ1-2; D gene ambiguous. The CDR3 has 14 residues. In germline, CDR1 is LNHDA, CDR2 SQIVND (reference sequence). The ends were cut back, 2 bases at V and 4 bases at J, with 11 bases in the middle. CDR3 amino acids: CASSISGGAYGYTF. The CDR3, as DNA: TGTGCCAGTAGTATATCCGGCGGTGCCTATGGCTACACCTTC. Using reference TRBV19 and TRBJ1-2 for the parts outside the CDR3, the full variable domain is DGGITQSPKYLFRKEGQNVTLSCEQNLNHDAMYWYRQDPGQGLRLIYYSQIVNDFQKGDIAEGYSVSREKKESFPLTVTSAQKNPTAFYLCASSISGGAYGYTFGSGTRLTVV.

The chain combines TRBV29-1 with TRBJ1-1, with TRBD1 matching over 7 bases. V was clipped by 7 bases and J by 7 bases; unmatched bases: 12. Germline CDR1 is SQVTM and CDR2 is ANQGSEA. This CDR3 has 13 amino acids. The DNA for the CDR3 is TGCAGCGCAGTGACAGGGTACCTGGGTGAAGCTTTCTTT. Translating it yields CSAVTGYLGEAFF.

J is TRBJ1-4 and V is TRBV6-5, with D perhaps matching TRBD1 (5 bases). V lost 0 bases and J lost 5, with 10 bases in between. The CDR3 spans 15 residues. The germline V gene has CDR1 MNHEY and CDR2 SVGAGI. This chain's CDR3 is CASSYSRQRNEKLFF. The CDR3 coding sequence is TGTGCCAGCAGTTACTCGAGACAGAGGAATGAAAAACTGTTTTTT.

The V call is TRBV11-2, the J call TRBJ1-4; TRBD1 agrees at 8 bases. Germline lookup yields CDR1 SGHAT and CDR2 FQNNGV. V lost 5 bases and J lost 6; bases outside the gene matches: 11. CDR3 length equals 16 residues. The CDR3 loop is CASSPLTGVGDEKLFF. The CDR3 DNA reads as TGTGCCAGCAGCCCATTGACAGGGGTTGGGGATGAAAAACTGTTTTTT.

Here the CDR3 DNA reads TGTGCCACCAGCAGAGGGCTAGCGGGGGGGTCGTCCTACGAGCAGTACTTC. Translation gives CATSRGLAGGSSYEQYF. This chain links TRBV15 with TRBJ2-7; 12 bases match TRBD2. Trimming removed 1 base from V and 1 base from J; junction bases left unmatched: 5. This CDR3 region has 17 residues. Germline CDR1 LNHNV, CDR2 YYDKDF (reference sequence).

This sequence joins TRBV19 and TRBJ1-5; D might be TRBD1 (5 bases). Per germline, CDR1 LNHDA and CDR2 SQIVND (reference sequence). V was pared by 7 bases and J by 7 bases, with 17 bases between. This CDR3 comprises 14 residues. CDR3 coding DNA: TGTGCCAGTACCCTTGGGCAGGGTAGCCAGCCCCAGCATTTT. Translating it yields CASTLGQGSQPQHF. The variable domain in full, completed from reference TRBV19 and TRBJ1-5, reads DGGITQSPKYLFRKEGQNVTLSCEQNLNHDAMYWYRQDPGQGLRLIYYSQIVNDFQKGDIAEGYSVSREKKESFPLTVTSAQKNPTAFYLCASTLGQGSQPQHFGDGTRLSIL.

V is TRBV19 and J is TRBJ1-1, with TRBD1 matching 10 bases. Germline CDR1 is LNHDA and CDR2 is SQIVND (reference sequence). This CDR3 is built from 18 residues. V trimming: 6 bases; J trimming: 1 base; junction bases outside the gene matches: 14. The CDR3 region is CASRAERTGGIGNTEAFF. CDR3 DNA: TGTGCCAGTAGGGCTGAGCGGACAGGGGGAATTGGGAACACTGAAGCTTTCTTT.